This T cell receptor beta chain was sequenced in a study of blood T cell repertoires in COVID-19. Study-level background: From the United States, Italy and Spain came samples of acute and convalescent COVID-19. The cDNA or gDNA used as material had been derived from T cells, B-cell-depleted T cells, or PBMCs.

In the study's own analysis: From reference gene primer amplification, estimates of nucleated cell counts were derived. Sequencing used immunoSEQ multiplex PCR; TCRdb keeps in-frame clones, though not all of them. The V and J calls and clone size are taken from that table; D and trimming were inferred from the DNA. The sample consists of about 76,000 clones, approximately 80% of them appearing once. The CDR3 covers 16 residues. Trimming shortened V by 4 bases and J by 0 bases, and 15 bases separated the two germline ends. CDR1 is MGHRA, CDR2 YSYEKL, per germline. The sequence was obtained from a human donor in a cohort sampled during active COVID-19. The sequenced material came from peripheral blood. This rearrangement joins TRBV4-1 to TRBJ1-1; D is undetermined. The DNA of the CDR3 is TGCGCCAGCAGCCCTGTCCCGCGGGCGGTGAACACTGAAGCTTTCTTT. It codes for CASSPVPRAVNTEAFF.